This T cell receptor (beta chain) was sequenced for a study of shared clonotypes between healthy human individuals. The sorted-subset replicate PCRs were given 150 to 200 ng DNA, which is 27,000 or so T cell genomes. TCRdb's copy holds only in-frame clones and misses some; the assay was immunoSEQ multiplex PCR. The repertoire holds more than 2 million clones, with over 85% as singletons. The CDR3 contains 15 residues. Trimming removed 0 bases from V and 6 bases from J, with 16 bases in between. Germline lookup yields CDR1 SGHDT and CDR2 YYEEEE. Researchers partitioned CD4+ cells into CD45RA+ naive and CD45RA-negative memory subsets.

J is TRBJ2-7 and V is TRBV5-6, with TRBD2 as a possible D gene (5 bases). The sequence was collected from a man younger than 35 in good health. The sequenced material came from naive CD4+ T cells sorted from blood. Subset defined: CD45RA+ positively selected. CDR3 region: CASSLDGPAGIEQYF. Written as DNA, the CDR3 is TGTGCCAGCAGCTTGGACGGTCCCGCGGGTATCGAGCAGTACTTC.